The 31 T cell receptor beta chains listed next were all sequenced from one sample in a study of blood T cell repertoires in COVID-19. The repertoire was sequenced with immunoSEQ multiplex PCR; TCRdb's copy has only in-frame clones and lacks some. In the table there are about 60,000 clones, about 82% of which are singletons. Sequenced sample: peripheral blood. These receptor sequences come from a human donor in a cohort sampled during active COVID-19.

This clone was recorded once. V is TRBV7-2 and J is TRBJ1-1; D may be TRBD1 (6 bases). The V gene lost 2 bases and the J gene lost 5 bases, with 9 bases spanning the gap. Germline V lookup: CDR1 SGHTA, CDR2 FQGNSA. The CDR3 length is 13 residues. CDR3 sequence reads: CASSLQGRTEAFF. CDR3 nucleotide sequence: TGTGCCAGCAGCTTACAGGGGCGGACTGAAGCTTTCTTT. The whole variable domain, filled in from reference TRBV7-2 and TRBJ1-1, reads GAGVSQSPSNKVTEKGKDVELRCDPISGHTALYWYRQSLGQGLEFLIYFQGNSAPDKSGLPSDRFSAERTGGSVSTLTIQRTQQEDSAVYLCASSLQGRTEAFFGQGTRLTVV.

The genes are TRBV4-3 and TRBJ1-1, with D unresolved. This CDR3 is built from 13 residues. The V gene's germline CDR1 is LGHNA and CDR2 YSLEER. Between the trimmed V and J ends, which lost 5 bases and 3 bases, there was a span of 10 bases. The CDR3 sequence: CASSSIRDTEAFF. For the CDR3, the DNA is TGCGCCAGCAGCTCCATCCGGGACACTGAAGCTTTCTTT.

The chain employs TRBV18 and TRBJ2-3, with 10 bases matching TRBD1. The germline CDR1 and CDR2 sequences are KGHSH and LQKENI. V lost 8 bases and J lost 4; bases outside the gene matches: 6. This CDR3 has 14 amino acids. This CDR3 is CASQGQGIADTQYF. The CDR3 region has the DNA TGTGCCAGCCAGGGACAGGGGATTGCAGATACGCAGTATTTT.

The chain couples TRBV9 to TRBJ2-3; D is ambiguous. The CDR3 has 13 residues. Trimming left V 1 base short and J 4 bases short, with 7 bases between. Germline values: CDR1 SGDLS, CDR2 YYNGEE. CDR3 nucleotides: TGTGCCAGCAGCGTATCCCCAGCAGATACGCAGTATTTT. This sequence encodes CASSVSPADTQYF.

The rearrangement joins TRBV5-1 to TRBJ1-1; 7 bases map to TRBD1. Trimming cost V 4 bases and J 1 base; bases outside gene matches: 7. The CDR3 extends over 15 amino acids. Germline loops: CDR1 SGHRS, CDR2 YFSETQ. The DNA of the CDR3 is TGCGCCAGCAGCGGAGGGACAGCAAAGAACACTGAAGCTTTCTTT. Its protein product is CASSGGTAKNTEAFF.

CDR3 amino acids: CASKQGSYEQYF. CDR3 coding DNA: TGTGCCAGCAAACAGGGATCCTACGAGCAGTACTTC. The chain links TRBV2 to TRBJ2-7; possible D gene TRBD1, 6 bases. V gave up 7 bases and J gave up 1 base, with 8 bases separating them. Germline V gene lookup returns CDR1 SNHLY and CDR2 FYNNEI. The CDR3 contains 12 residues.

V is TRBV30 and J is TRBJ2-3, with 10 bases lining up with TRBD2. Per germline, CDR1 GTSNPN and CDR2 SVGIG (reference sequence). The CDR3 contains 14 residues. J gave up 4 bases and V 5 bases, and 6 bases lay outside the gene matches. CDR3 sequence reads: CAWGLAGGSDTQYF. CDR3 nucleotide sequence: TGTGCCTGGGGGTTAGCGGGGGGCTCAGATACGCAGTATTTT.

The V gene is TRBV28, the J gene TRBJ1-1; D gene uncertain. Trimming removed 4 bases from V and 1 base from J, with 13 bases in between. This CDR3 contains 15 residues. CDR1 is MDHEN and CDR2 is SYDVKM in the germline V gene. In DNA, the CDR3 is TGTGCCAGCAGTTACGGACTGATTAAGAACACTGAAGCTTTCTTT. It yields the protein CASSYGLIKNTEAFF.

This clone was picked up one time. The junction and the germline gene differ at one end; a read error may be behind it. Other DNA sequences in the same sample also yield this CDR3. The chain is built from TRBV6-5 and TRBJ2-6, with D possibly matching TRBD1 (5 bases). CDR3 length: 13 amino acids. Germline lookup yields CDR1 MNHEY and CDR2 SVGAGI. The CDR3, as DNA: TGTGCCAGCAGTCGACAGACCGCCAATGTCCTGACTTTC. Its translation: CASSRQTANVLTF.

This chain connects TRBV5-1 to TRBJ2-1, with 15 bases that match TRBD2. J was trimmed by 6 bases and V by 4 bases; bases with no gene match: 2. CDR3 length: 15 amino acids. CDR1 is SGHRS, CDR2 YFSETQ, per germline. The CDR3 bases are TGCGCCAGCAGCGGACTAGCGGGGGGGCCCAATGAGCAGTTCTTC. It translates to CASSGLAGGPNEQFF.

This clone was seen a single time. The CDR3: CAWRSWLPDYEQYF. The CDR3 bases are TGTGCCTGGAGGTCCTGGCTGCCTGACTACGAGCAGTACTTC. The V gene is TRBV30, the J gene TRBJ2-7; D is ambiguous. Germline values: CDR1 GTSNPN, CDR2 SVGIG (reference sequence). Trimming removed 3 bases at V and 3 bases at J, with 15 bases between. The CDR3 loop spans 14 amino acids. The full variable domain, completed using reference TRBV30 and TRBJ2-7, is SQTIHQWPATLVQPVGSPLSLECTVEGTSNPNLYWYRQAAGRGLQLLFYSVGIGQISSEVPQNLSASRPQDRQFILSSKKLLLSDSGFYLCAWRSWLPDYEQYFGPGTRLTVT.

The chain carries TRBV30 and TRBJ1-2, with D perhaps matching TRBD1 (6 bases). The CDR3 runs to 15 residues. Trimming pared 2 bases from V and 4 bases from J, leaving 17 bases between. CDR1 is GTSNPN and CDR2 is SVGIG in the germline V gene (reference sequence). The chain's CDR3 is CAWSIKDSKSYGYTF. The CDR3 DNA is TGTGCCTGGAGTATAAAGGACAGCAAATCCTATGGCTACACCTTC.

Only one count was recorded for this clone. The J gene is TRBJ1-4, the V gene TRBV5-4; maybe TRBD1 (6 bases). The germline V gene has CDR1 SGHNT and CDR2 YYREEE (reference sequence). The CDR3 length is 14 residues. Trimming removed 9 bases from V and 3 bases from J, with 15 bases in between. The CDR3 protein is CATRGGGANEKLFF. The CDR3 nucleotides read TGTGCCACCCGGGGAGGGGGAGCTAATGAAAAACTGTTTTTT.

This clone was seen a handful of times. J is TRBJ1-5 and V is TRBV6-6, with 8 bases fitting TRBD1. Trimming cost V 8 bases and J 4 bases; bases outside gene matches: 4. Per the germline V gene, CDR1 is MNHNY and CDR2 is SVGAGI (reference sequence). CDR3 length equals 13 residues. The CDR3: CASQDRANQPQHF. CDR3 DNA: TGTGCCAGCCAGGACAGGGCGAATCAGCCCCAGCATTTT.

This clone was detected ten times or more. This rearrangement joins TRBV3-1 (or the pseudogene TRBV3-2) to TRBJ2-5; no clear D gene. The CDR3 spans 15 residues. Per the germline V gene, CDR1 is LGHDT and CDR2 is YNNKEL (reference sequence). Trimming shortened V by 0 bases and J by 9 bases, and 17 bases separated the two germline ends. CDR3 in DNA: TGTGCCAGCAGCCAAGATTACGCGGAGTCAAGACCCCAGTACTTC. Amino acids: CASSQDYAESRPQYF.

The CDR3 spells CASSQGTGDEKLFF. Here the CDR3 DNA reads TGTGCCAGCTCACAAGGGACAGGGGATGAAAAACTGTTTTTT. The chain employs TRBV18 and TRBJ1-4; TRBD1 aligns across 10 bases. V shed 4 bases, J shed 6 bases, and the junction held 2 bases outside the gene matches. Germline CDR1 reads KGHSH; CDR2 reads LQKENI. This CDR3 has 14 residues.

The chain carries TRBV4-1 and TRBJ2-5, with a tentative D call TRBD1 (8 bases). V lost 4 bases, J lost 5 bases, and 20 bases lay in between. The CDR3 has 16 residues. Germline V CDR1 and CDR2: MGHRA, YSYEKL. In DNA, the CDR3 is TGCGCCAGCAGCCGAGGAATGACAGGGGAGGGCGAGACCCAGTACTTC. Its protein product is CASSRGMTGEGETQYF.

This clone turned up a few times. This chain uses TRBV28 with TRBJ1-1; D call uncertain. The CDR3 totals 14 residues. V lost 7 bases and J lost 4, with 16 bases in between. CDR1 MDHEN and CDR2 SYDVKM come from the germline V gene. The CDR3 protein is CASTYLREGTEAFF. CDR3 coding DNA: TGTGCCAGCACTTACTTGAGGGAGGGCACTGAAGCTTTCTTT.

The DNA for the CDR3 is TGCGCCAGCAGCTTTCAGGGGGCCGGGGAGCTGTTTTTT. Translating it yields CASSFQGAGELFF. The chain links TRBV5-1 to TRBJ2-2; 7 nucleotides match TRBD1. The CDR3 has 13 residues. Germline V gene lookup returns CDR1 SGHRS and CDR2 YFSETQ. The V gene end was trimmed by 2 bases and the J gene end by 6 bases; junction bases not matched to a gene: 1.

The chain links TRBV7-8 to TRBJ1-5; possible D gene TRBD1, 5 bases. Germline V gene data show CDR1 as SGHVS and CDR2 as FQNEAQ. The germline V and J ends were trimmed by 1 base and 4 bases, with 17 bases remaining between them. This CDR3 has 17 amino acids. The CDR3 DNA is TGTGCCAGCAGCTTAGAGGGGCGGGGAGTTAGAAATCAGCCCCAGCATTTT. It specifies CASSLEGRGVRNQPQHF. The full variable domain, in which reference TRBV7-8 and TRBJ1-5 provide the parts outside the CDR3, is GAGVSQSPRYKVAKRGQDVALRCDPISGHVSLFWYQQALGQGPEFLTYFQNEAQLDKSGLPSDRFFAERPEGSVSTLKIQRTQQEDSAVYLCASSLEGRGVRNQPQHFGDGTRLSIL.

This clone was picked up a small number of times. The rearrangement joins TRBV19 to TRBJ2-7; a possible D gene is TRBD2 (6 bases). CDR3 length: 15 amino acids. Germline CDR1 and CDR2: LNHDA and SQIVND (reference sequence). The V and J ends lost 1 base and 4 bases respectively, with 14 bases between them. CDR3 region: CASSIVGSGAYEQYF. The CDR3 region has the DNA TGTGCCAGTAGTATAGTCGGTAGCGGTGCATACGAGCAGTACTTC.

V gene TRBV6-5 combines with J gene TRBJ2-1; 11 bases are a match to TRBD2. Germline V CDR1 and CDR2: MNHEY, SVGAGI. The J segment lost 8 bases and the V segment lost 8 bases, leaving 8 bases of the junction unmatched. The CDR3 is made up of 14 amino acids. CDR3 sequence reads: CASLLAGGRDEQFF. DNA of the CDR3: TGTGCCAGCCTCTTAGCGGGGGGGCGCGATGAGCAGTTCTTC.

The chain carries TRBV5-1 and TRBJ2-1, with 10 bases lining up with TRBD2. The germline V gene encodes CDR1 SGHRS and CDR2 YFSETQ. The trim removed 2 bases at V and 7 bases at J, leaving 6 bases unmatched. The CDR3 has 15 residues. Written as DNA, the CDR3 is TGCGCCAGCAGCTTCAGCGGGGGGGCTGGTAATGAGCAGTTCTTC. This codes for CASSFSGGAGNEQFF.

The count of this clone is one. The gene calls are TRBV4-1 and TRBJ2-7, with D possibly TRBD2 on 6 matching bases. The CDR3 is made up of 15 amino acids. Germline CDR1 is MGHRA and CDR2 is YSYEKL. Trimming took off 0 bases at V and 4 bases at J, with 13 bases between the two ends. The CDR3 spells CASSQEGTRAYEQYF. The CDR3 nucleotides read TGCGCCAGCAGCCAAGAGGGGACTCGAGCGTACGAGCAGTACTTC.

This clone was counted between two and nine times. The rearrangement uses TRBV11-2 and TRBJ2-7; 8 bases agree with TRBD2. Germline loops: CDR1 SGHAT, CDR2 FQNNGV. This CDR3 comprises 15 residues. Trimming cost V 5 bases and J 3 bases; bases outside gene matches: 9. CDR3: CASSPRGGKVYEQYF. Here the CDR3 DNA reads TGTGCCAGCAGCCCCCGCGGGGGGAAGGTCTACGAGCAGTACTTC.

The J gene is TRBJ2-2, the V gene TRBV13; D might be TRBD2 (5 bases). The CDR3 is 14 amino acids. V dropped 6 bases and J dropped 8 bases, with 16 bases sitting between them. The germline V gene encodes CDR1 PRHDT and CDR2 FYEKMQ (reference sequence). The chain's CDR3 is CASSPPDERGELFF. The CDR3 DNA sequence: TGTGCCAGCAGTCCACCAGATGAGCGGGGGGAGCTGTTTTTT.

The V and J genes are TRBV28 and TRBJ1-2, with D tentatively TRBD1 (6 bases). The CDR3 is 15 amino acids. V was pared by 7 bases and J by 1 base, with 16 bases between. The germline V gene encodes CDR1 MDHEN and CDR2 SYDVKM. CDR3 DNA: TGTGCCAGCATCCCTGGGGGCAGAATTAACTATGGCTACACCTTC. Translated, it gives CASIPGGRINYGYTF.

This chain uses TRBV3-1 (or the pseudogene TRBV3-2) with TRBJ2-2; TRBD2 might be the D (5 bases). The V end was cut by 1 base, the J end by 6 bases, with 12 bases between. The length of the CDR3 is 15 residues. Per the germline V gene, CDR1 is LGHDT and CDR2 is YNNKEL (reference sequence). The CDR3 is CASSQVLRRAGELFF. Here the CDR3 DNA reads TGTGCCAGCAGCCAAGTACTCCGGCGGGCCGGGGAGCTGTTTTTT.

V is TRBV3-1 (or the pseudogene TRBV3-2) and J is TRBJ1-1, with 8 bases fitting TRBD1. CDR1 is LGHDT, CDR2 YNNKEL, per germline (reference sequence). This CDR3 comprises 15 residues. Unmatched junction bases numbered 5, after V lost 2 bases and J lost 3 bases. CDR3 region: CASSQSGGRDTEAFF. The CDR3 nucleotides are TGTGCCAGCAGCCAATCAGGGGGCAGGGACACTGAAGCTTTCTTT.

This chain joins TRBV5-5 and TRBJ1-5; 8 nucleotides match TRBD1. V shed 4 bases, J shed 6 bases, and the junction held 9 bases outside the gene matches. The V gene's germline CDR1 is SGHKS and CDR2 YYEKEE (reference sequence). The CDR3 has 15 amino acids. CDR3 DNA: TGTGCCAGCAGCCTGACAGGGGAGGGTGGTCAGCCCCAGCATTTT. Encoded protein: CASSLTGEGGQPQHF.

This clone is a singleton in its sample. The rearrangement uses TRBV6-5 and TRBJ2-7; 7 nucleotides align to TRBD2. The CDR3 totals 15 residues. Trimming removed 5 bases from V and 2 bases from J; junction bases left unmatched: 9. Germline loops: CDR1 MNHEY, CDR2 SVGAGI. CDR3 loop: CASSRGLDQTYEQYF. CDR3 DNA sequence: TGTGCCAGCAGTCGCGGACTAGATCAGACCTACGAGCAGTACTTC.